Each of the 25 T cell receptor beta chains below was sequenced from the same sample in a study of vaccination effects on CD4 cells after COVID-19. TCRdb's table, derived via immunoSEQ multiplex PCR, lists solely in-frame clones and lacks some. Counted here are fewer than 70,000 clones, under 90% occurring once; the ten biggest clones make up 10% to 15%. These receptors lack a known antigen. Pools of viral peptides were used by the ViraFEST assay to expand antigen-specific CD4+ T cells ahead of sequencing. CD4+ T cells were isolated after 10 days of culture. In the vaccine recipients, nucleocapsid antibodies were negative and there was no prior SARS-CoV-2 infection. The sample here was CD4+ T cells from PBMCs cultured with SARS-CoV-2 spike peptides, taken before COVID-19 vaccination. Every receptor here comes from a human donor who received a COVID-19 vaccine.

This clone was observed once. The V and J genes are TRBV28 and TRBJ2-5; the D is unclear. Trimming stripped 3 bases from V and 2 bases from J, with 13 bases between. The germline gives CDR1 MDHEN, CDR2 SYDVKM. CDR3 length: 15 amino acids. The CDR3 protein is CASSLGFPQQETQYF. DNA for the CDR3: TGTGCCAGCAGTTTGGGGTTTCCCCAACAAGAGACCCAGTACTTC. Filled out from reference TRBV28 and TRBJ2-5, the complete variable domain reads DVKVTQSSRYLVKRTGEKVFLECVQDMDHENMFWYRQDPGLGLRLIYFSYDVKMKEKGDIPEGYSVSREKKERFSLILESASTNQTSMYLCASSLGFPQQETQYFGPGTRLLVL.

As DNA, the CDR3 is TGTGCCAGCTCACCAACCGGGACAGGGGGTGGCTACACCTTC. Protein: CASSPTGTGGGYTF. The V gene is TRBV18, the J gene TRBJ1-2, with 11 bases that match TRBD1. Germline assignment: CDR1 KGHSH and CDR2 LQKENI. The V and J ends lost 2 bases and 7 bases, in that order; junction bases with no gene match: 3. This CDR3 is built from 14 residues.

This clone was seen ten or more times. The chain uses TRBV6-2 or TRBV6-3 and TRBJ1-1, with D maybe TRBD1 (6 bases). This CDR3 comprises 12 residues. The V gene lost 10 bases and the J gene lost 2 bases, with 11 bases spanning the gap. Germline V gives CDR1 MNHEY, CDR2 SVGEGT. The CDR3 DNA sequence: TGTGCCATCAGCAGGGGTAACACTGAAGCTTTCTTT. Amino acid sequence: CAISRGNTEAFF.

Only one count was recorded for this clone. The rearrangement links TRBV5-5 to TRBJ2-7, with 9 bases lining up with TRBD2. The junction had 7 bases not matched to a gene; V was cut back by 4 bases and J by 2 bases. Germline V lookup: CDR1 SGHKS, CDR2 YYEKEE (reference sequence). This CDR3 comprises 15 residues. CDR3 in amino acids: CASSTGLAITYEQYV. The CDR3 DNA sequence: TGTGCCAGCAGCACGGGACTAGCAATAACCTACGAGCAGTACGTC.

The chain joins TRBV6-2 or TRBV6-3 to TRBJ1-5, with D possibly TRBD1 on 6 matching bases. The CDR3 has 16 residues. Germline V gene sequence: CDR1 MNHEY, CDR2 SVGEGT. V was shortened by 0 bases and J by 2 bases, with 11 bases between the two germline ends. The CDR3, as DNA: TGTGCCAGCAGTTACTCGTCCAGGGGAGGCAATCAGCCCCAGCATTTT. Translated: CASSYSSRGGNQPQHF.

In its sample, this clone was seen a few times. The genes are TRBV24-1 and TRBJ2-3; D might be TRBD1 (6 bases). Germline CDR1 is KGHDR and CDR2 is SFDVKD. V was clipped by 5 bases and J by 5 bases, with 10 bases between them. The CDR3 runs to 13 residues. CDR3 sequence reads: CATSVTGIDTQYF. In DNA form, the CDR3 reads TGTGCCACCAGTGTCACAGGGATAGATACGCAGTATTTT.

This chain links TRBV5-1 with TRBJ1-1, with unresolved D. V was clipped by 3 bases and J by 4 bases, with 13 bases between them. The germline CDR1 and CDR2 sequences are SGHRS and YFSETQ. The CDR3 spans 14 residues. CDR3 protein: CASSSGEGGTEAFF. CDR3 nucleotides: TGCGCCAGCAGCTCCGGGGAGGGAGGCACTGAAGCTTTCTTT.

The chain links TRBV19 to TRBJ2-1, with 12 bases identical to TRBD2. Germline CDR1 LNHDA, CDR2 SQIVND (reference sequence). The CDR3 runs to 14 residues. V dropped 10 bases and J dropped 6; count of bases not matched to a gene: 7. The CDR3 DNA is TGTGCCACCTCCGGGACTAGCGGGTTCAATGAGCAGTTCTTC. Protein: CATSGTSGFNEQFF.

V gene TRBV7-6 combines with J gene TRBJ1-1, with D unclear. The V and J ends lost 5 bases and 5 bases respectively, with 12 bases between them. The CDR3 is 13 amino acids. The germline V gene encodes CDR1 SGHVS and CDR2 FNYEAQ. The CDR3 is CASSGPGRTEAFF. In DNA form, the CDR3 reads TGTGCCAGCAGCGGTCCCGGTAGGACTGAAGCTTTCTTT.

The J gene is TRBJ1-6, the V gene TRBV3-1 (or the pseudogene TRBV3-2); a weak D match, TRBD1 (5 bases). Looked up from germline, CDR1 is LGHDT and CDR2 is YNNKEL (reference sequence). The CDR3 sequence is 12 residues long. Between the trimmed V and J ends, which lost 6 bases and 8 bases, there was a span of 8 bases. The CDR3 sequence is CASSPGYSPLHF. DNA for the CDR3: TGTGCCAGCAGTCCAGGGTATTCACCCCTCCACTTT.

This clone showed up just once. The V gene is TRBV7-3, the J gene TRBJ2-1; 9 bases map to TRBD2. The CDR3 loop spans 15 amino acids. CDR1 is SGHTA, CDR2 FQGTGA, per germline. Trimming cost V 3 bases and J 1 base; bases outside gene matches: 1. CDR3 amino acids: CASSFAGGSYNEQFF. In nucleotides, the CDR3 is TGTGCCAGCAGCTTTGCGGGGGGGTCCTACAATGAGCAGTTCTTC.

CDR3 protein: CASSQDWAAGGNPKYQETQYF. The CDR3 region has the DNA TGTGCCAGCAGCCAAGATTGGGCAGCGGGGGGTAACCCTAAGTACCAAGAGACCCAGTACTTC. The rearrangement joins TRBV3-1 (or the pseudogene TRBV3-2) to TRBJ2-5; 9 nucleotides agree with TRBD2. Germline V gene data show CDR1 as LGHDT and CDR2 as YNNKEL (reference sequence). The CDR3 covers 21 residues. The trim removed 0 bases at V and 0 bases at J, leaving 17 bases unmatched.

This clone has just a few counts. V and J are TRBV5-8 and TRBJ1-5, with D unclear. CDR3 size: 13 residues. V dropped 5 bases and J dropped 3 bases, with 9 bases sitting between them. CDR1 and CDR2 (germline): SGHTS, YDEGEE. CDR3 sequence: CASRRSDNQPQHF. The CDR3 DNA is TGTGCCAGCAGGAGGAGTGACAATCAGCCCCAGCATTTT.

This sequence joins TRBV27 and TRBJ1-6; a weak D match, TRBD1 (5 bases). The CDR3 contains 13 residues. The germline gives CDR1 MNHEY, CDR2 SMNVEV (reference sequence). The V end was cut by 8 bases, the J end by 4 bases, with 9 bases between. The CDR3 DNA sequence: TGTGCCAGCTGCCAGGGTTATAATTCACCCCTCCACTTT. This gives the protein CASCQGYNSPLHF.

This clone occurred many times. The genes are TRBV7-8 and TRBJ2-5; 13 bases agree with TRBD2. CDR1 is SGHVS, CDR2 FQNEAQ, per germline. This CDR3 has 18 amino acids. V dropped 5 bases and J dropped 5; count of bases not matched to a gene: 14. For the CDR3, the DNA is TGTGCCAGCAGCACGCGGACTGTGACTAGCGGGGGGAGGGAGACCCAGTACTTC. Translated: CASSTRTVTSGGRETQYF.

The V gene is TRBV14, the J gene TRBJ2-2; no firm D call. In germline, CDR1 is SGHDN, CDR2 FVKESK. The CDR3 is 13 amino acids. Trimming cost V 3 bases and J 6 bases, with 8 bases left between them. CDR3 nucleotide sequence: TGTGCCAGCAGCCAGGGGTACGCCGGGGAGCTGTTTTTT. Residues: CASSQGYAGELFF.

This clone has a handful of counts. This chain links TRBV7-6 with TRBJ2-2; 8 positions agree with TRBD1. Trimming cost V 2 bases and J 4 bases; bases outside gene matches: 3. Per the germline V gene, CDR1 is SGHVS and CDR2 is FNYEAQ. The CDR3 has 15 amino acids. The CDR3 is CASSLRTGLTGELFF. In DNA form, the CDR3 reads TGTGCCAGCAGCTTAAGGACAGGGCTCACCGGGGAGCTGTTTTTT.

This clone appeared once. V is TRBV29-1 and J is TRBJ2-2; D call uncertain. CDR1 is SQVTM, CDR2 ANQGSEA, per germline. The CDR3 sequence is 13 residues long. Trimming removed 7 bases at V and 2 bases at J, with 11 bases between. The CDR3 protein is CSARTGNTGELFF. The DNA of the CDR3 is TGCAGCGCCAGGACCGGAAACACCGGGGAGCTGTTTTTT.

The chain links TRBV5-3 to TRBJ1-3; D call uncertain. TRBV5-3 is annotated as an ORF whose role is uncertain. Trimming pared 1 base from V and 4 bases from J, leaving 15 bases between. The CDR3 runs to 16 residues. The CDR3 reads CARSLWSLRYGNTIYF. CDR3 DNA: TGTGCCAGAAGCTTGTGGAGCCTAAGGTACGGAAACACCATATATTTT.

CDR3 residues: CASSTSGTSFEQFF. DNA of the CDR3: TGTGCCAGCAGTACCTCCGGGACTAGTTTTGAGCAGTTCTTC. V usage is TRBV28 and J usage is TRBJ2-1; 8 bases map to TRBD2. V gave up 5 bases and J gave up 9 bases; unmatched junction bases: 9. Germline CDR1 and CDR2: MDHEN and SYDVKM. The CDR3 has 14 residues.

The V and J genes are TRBV5-5 and TRBJ1-4, with TRBD1 as a possible D gene (5 bases). The CDR3 sequence is 15 residues long. The germline V gene encodes CDR1 SGHKS and CDR2 YYEKEE (reference sequence). V was shortened by 4 bases and J by 5 bases, with 15 bases between the two germline ends. For the CDR3, the DNA is TGTGCCAGCAGCCTTATTCCGGGACCCAATGAAAAACTGTTTTTT. This translates into CASSLIPGPNEKLFF.

This clone appeared once. The chain has TRBV6-2 or TRBV6-3 and TRBJ2-7, with D perhaps TRBD1 (6 bases). Trimming stripped 2 bases from V and 4 bases from J, with 12 bases between. The CDR3 extends over 14 amino acids. In germline, CDR1 is MNHEY, CDR2 SVGEGT. The CDR3 DNA is TGTGCCAGCAGTTACATAGGCAGGGGTTACGAGCAGTACGTC. Its protein is CASSYIGRGYEQYV.

This sequence joins TRBV18 and TRBJ2-4, with TRBD1 matching over 8 bases. The germline gives CDR1 KGHSH, CDR2 LQKENI. The CDR3 is 17 amino acids. V lost 3 bases, J lost 0 bases, and 7 bases stayed unmatched. This CDR3 is CASSPIDRGVAKNIQYF. DNA for the CDR3: TGTGCCAGCTCACCCATCGACAGGGGAGTAGCCAAAAACATTCAGTACTTC.

The chain couples TRBV11-2 to TRBJ1-1; D not resolved. The CDR3 is 13 residues long. Trimming pared 1 base from V and 4 bases from J, leaving 7 bases between. CDR1 SGHAT and CDR2 FQNNGV come from the germline V gene. The CDR3 DNA is TGTGCCAGCAGCTTAGTACTAGCCACTGAAGCTTTCTTT. It encodes CASSLVLATEAFF.

This clone was seen just once. This chain connects TRBV21-1 to TRBJ2-7; the listed D gene, TRBD1, was not tested against the DNA. TRBV21-1 is classified as a pseudogene. This CDR3 is 19 amino acids long. The CDR3 DNA follows: TGTGCCAGCAGCAAAGGAAATGGGACAGGGCGAACGTTCTCCTACGAGCAGTACGTC. This encodes CASSKGNGTGRTFSYEQYV.